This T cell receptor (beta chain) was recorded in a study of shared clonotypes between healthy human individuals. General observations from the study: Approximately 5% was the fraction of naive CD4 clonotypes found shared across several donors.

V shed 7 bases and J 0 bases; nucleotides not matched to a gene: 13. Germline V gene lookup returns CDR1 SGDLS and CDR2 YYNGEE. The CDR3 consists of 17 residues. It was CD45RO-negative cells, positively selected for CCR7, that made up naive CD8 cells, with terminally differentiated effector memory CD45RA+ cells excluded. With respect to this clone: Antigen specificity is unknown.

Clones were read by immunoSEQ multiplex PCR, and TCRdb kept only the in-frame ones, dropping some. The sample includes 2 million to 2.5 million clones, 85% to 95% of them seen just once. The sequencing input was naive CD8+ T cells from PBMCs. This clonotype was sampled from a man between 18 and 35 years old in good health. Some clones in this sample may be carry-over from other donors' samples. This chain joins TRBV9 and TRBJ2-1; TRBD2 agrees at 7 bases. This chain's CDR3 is CASSSRREIRSYNEQFF. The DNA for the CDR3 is TGTGCCAGCTCTTCGCGGCGGGAGATACGCTCCTACAATGAGCAGTTCTTC. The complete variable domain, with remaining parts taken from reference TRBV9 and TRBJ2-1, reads DSGVTQTPKHLITATGQRVTLRCSPRSGDLSVYWYQQSLDQGLQFLIQYYNGEERAKGNILERFSAQQFPDLHSELNLSSLELGDSALYFCASSSRREIRSYNEQFFGPGTRLTVL.